This T cell receptor beta chain appears in the sequencing data of a study of neurological immune-mediated disorders (dated by TCRdb to between 2018 and 2021). General notes on the study: The study compared peripheral blood TCR-beta repertoires of HTLV-I-associated myelopathy (HAM/TSP) patients, multiple sclerosis patients and healthy controls using UMI-based sequencing. The approximately 99 TCR-beta libraries included longitudinal samples, technical triplicates and paired sorted CD4+ and CD8+ T-cell subsets alongside PBMC samples. The cohort comprised about 70 subjects: roughly 15 HAM/TSP patients, approximately 34 multiple sclerosis patients and 20 or so healthy controls. Longitudinal HAM/TSP and healthy donors were sampled at 3 time-points each (roughly 3-40 month intervals).

Many counts were recorded for this clonotype. The clone's antigen remains unknown. No base-level quality is on record; no much larger clone is a single base apart. cDNA was synthesized by template-switch 5'RACE using a primer carrying a 10-nucleotide random unique molecular identifier by which each TCR transcript was tagged. Every sequencing run covered 15-18 subjects and yielded more than 160 million TCR-beta sequences. The RNeasy kit was used to extract total RNA. Using the KAPA Real-time Library Amplification kit, TCR-beta VDJ regions were amplified with primers for the TCR constant region and the 5'RACE anchor. Sample indexes and Illumina adaptors were added in a first PCR, after which library yield was increased in a second PCR. After Ampure bead purification, the TCR product of roughly 650 bp was size-selected on a 2% E-gel SizeSelection system. Before pooling, library quality was assessed on a Bioanalyzer, concentration was determined with Qubit, and library quantification was performed with the Kapa Library Quantification kit. Paired-end 2 x 150 bp sequencing of the libraries was performed on an Illumina HiSeq 2500. To increase sequence diversity, roughly 23-30% phiX was spiked into each library pool. On the authors' methods: Quality-filtered reads were processed with the UMI-based MiGEC pipeline, which removed over 80% of raw TCR sequences during error correction. VDJ genes were aligned to IMGT germline references, and clonotypes were defined by unique CDR3 amino acid sequence plus V-J genes. Clonal expansion, Shannon diversity and CDR3 relatedness were evaluated with VDJtools (CalcPairwiseDistances, ClusterSamples), while phylogenetic trees were built in CLCbio workbench. Expanded clones were defined as having at least 8 unique UMIs, based on coefficient-of-variation modelling across technical triplicates. Using fastp trimming at Q25 and MiXCR clonotype assembly, TCRdb reanalyzed the public sequencing data and kept in-frame beta chains. Rows matching on CDR3 protein sequence are summarized as one entry with the most common DNA and genes. The V and J calls follow TCRdb's processing rather than the paper's. The sample table records tens of thousands of distinct CDR3 sequences; roughly an eighth of these occur just once. The leading ten clones occupy around 4.3% of the sample.

CDR1 and CDR2, per the germline V gene (reference sequence), are LNHNV and YYDKDF. Measured from the cysteine to the phenylalanine, the CDR3 is 15 residues long. The only DNA kept is the CDR3, 45 bases in frame from the first base. V and J are truncated by 0 bases and 10 bases respectively, leaving an intervening sequence of 16 bases. The full study reports these points: TCR clonal expansion was greatest in HAM/TSP patients and smallest in MS patients, who ranked below even healthy controls. No identical CDR3 amino acid sequences were shared among expanded clones across subjects, suggesting private TCR-beta repertoires in all groups.

In light of the paper, this sample's time point label describes: longitudinal time-point 1 (baseline). Unsorted PBMC libraries were generated from 2 million PBMCs stored in RNAlater at -80 °C until RNA extraction. Peripheral blood underwent Ficoll-Hypaque density gradient centrifugation to isolate PBMCs, which were then cryopreserved in liquid nitrogen. Input material: PBMCs. Here the chain combines TRBV15 and TRBJ1-3, with TRBD1 perhaps the D gene, on 6 matching bases. The sequence was collected from a female donor with HTLV-1-associated myelopathy (HAM/TSP). The CDR3 corresponds to CATSRDLDRPRTIYF. The nucleotide sequence reads TGTGCCACCAGCAGAGATTTGGACAGACCAAGGACCATATATTTT.